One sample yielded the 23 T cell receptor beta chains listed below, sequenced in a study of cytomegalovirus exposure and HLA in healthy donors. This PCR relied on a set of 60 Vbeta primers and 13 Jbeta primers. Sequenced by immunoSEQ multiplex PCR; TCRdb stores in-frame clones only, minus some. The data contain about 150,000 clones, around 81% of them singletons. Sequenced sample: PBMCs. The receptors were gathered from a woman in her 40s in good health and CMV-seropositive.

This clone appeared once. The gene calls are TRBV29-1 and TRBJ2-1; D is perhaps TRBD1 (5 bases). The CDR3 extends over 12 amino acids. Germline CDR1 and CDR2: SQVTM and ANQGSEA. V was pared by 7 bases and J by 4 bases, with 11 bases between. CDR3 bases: TGCAGCGGGGGCCACGGTTACAATGAGCAGTTCTTC. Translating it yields CSGGHGYNEQFF.

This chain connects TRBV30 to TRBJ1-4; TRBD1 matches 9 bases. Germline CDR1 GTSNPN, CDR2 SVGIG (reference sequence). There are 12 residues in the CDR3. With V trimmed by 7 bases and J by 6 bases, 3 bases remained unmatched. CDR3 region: CASGQGDEKLFF. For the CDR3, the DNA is TGTGCCTCGGGACAGGGAGATGAAAAACTGTTTTTT.

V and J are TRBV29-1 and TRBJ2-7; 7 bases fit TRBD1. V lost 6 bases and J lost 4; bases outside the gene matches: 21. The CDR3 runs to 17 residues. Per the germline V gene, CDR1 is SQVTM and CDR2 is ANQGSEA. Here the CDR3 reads CSVERGSDVWGQYEQYF. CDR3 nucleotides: TGCAGCGTGGAACGAGGGTCAGACGTGTGGGGACAGTACGAGCAGTACTTC.

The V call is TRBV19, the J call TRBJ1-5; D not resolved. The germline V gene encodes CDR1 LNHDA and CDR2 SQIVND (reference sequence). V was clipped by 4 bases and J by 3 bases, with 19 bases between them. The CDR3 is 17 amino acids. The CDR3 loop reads CASSTQLQTAANQPQHF. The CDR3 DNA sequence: TGTGCCAGTAGTACGCAGCTTCAAACCGCGGCCAATCAGCCCCAGCATTTT.

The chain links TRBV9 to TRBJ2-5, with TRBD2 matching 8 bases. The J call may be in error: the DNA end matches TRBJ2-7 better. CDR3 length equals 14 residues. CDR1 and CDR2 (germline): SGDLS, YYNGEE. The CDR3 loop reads CASSFSGTTYEQYF. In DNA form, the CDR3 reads TGTGCCAGCAGCTTTAGCGGGACAACCTACGAGCAGTACTTC.

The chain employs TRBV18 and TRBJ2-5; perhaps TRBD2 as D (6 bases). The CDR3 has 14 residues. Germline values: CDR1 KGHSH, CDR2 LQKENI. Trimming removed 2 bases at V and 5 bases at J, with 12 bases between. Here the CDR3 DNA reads TGTGCCAGCTCACCAGCGGGAAGCTGGGAGACCCAGTACTTC. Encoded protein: CASSPAGSWETQYF.

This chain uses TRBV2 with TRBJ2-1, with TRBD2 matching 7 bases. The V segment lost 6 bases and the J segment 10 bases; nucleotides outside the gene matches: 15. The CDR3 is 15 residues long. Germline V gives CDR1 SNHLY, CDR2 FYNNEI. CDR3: CASRAYGSAGVEQFF. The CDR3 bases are TGTGCCAGCAGGGCTTATGGTTCCGCGGGGGTGGAGCAGTTCTTC.

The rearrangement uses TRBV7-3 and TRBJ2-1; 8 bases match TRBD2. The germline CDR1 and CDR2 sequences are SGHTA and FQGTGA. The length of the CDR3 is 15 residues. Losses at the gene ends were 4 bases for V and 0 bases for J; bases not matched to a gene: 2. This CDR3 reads CASSSSGRSYNEQFF. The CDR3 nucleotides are TGTGCCAGCAGCTCTAGCGGGCGCTCCTACAATGAGCAGTTCTTC.

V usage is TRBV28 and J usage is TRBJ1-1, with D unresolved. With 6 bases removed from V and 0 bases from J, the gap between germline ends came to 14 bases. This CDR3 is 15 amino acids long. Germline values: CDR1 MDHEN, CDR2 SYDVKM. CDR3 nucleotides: TGTGCCAGCAGCCAGCTGCGGGGTATGAACACTGAAGCTTTCTTT. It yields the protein CASSQLRGMNTEAFF.

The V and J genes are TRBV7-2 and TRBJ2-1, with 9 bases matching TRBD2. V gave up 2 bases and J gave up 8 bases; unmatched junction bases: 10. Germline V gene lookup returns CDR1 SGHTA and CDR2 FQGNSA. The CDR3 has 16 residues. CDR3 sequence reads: CASSLLGSGSVYEQFF. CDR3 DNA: TGTGCCAGCAGCTTACTGGGTAGCGGGAGTGTCTATGAGCAGTTCTTC. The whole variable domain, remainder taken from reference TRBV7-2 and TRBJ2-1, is GAGVSQSPSNKVTEKGKDVELRCDPISGHTALYWYRQSLGQGLEFLIYFQGNSAPDKSGLPSDRFSAERTGGSVSTLTIQRTQQEDSAVYLCASSLLGSGSVYEQFFGPGTRLTVL.

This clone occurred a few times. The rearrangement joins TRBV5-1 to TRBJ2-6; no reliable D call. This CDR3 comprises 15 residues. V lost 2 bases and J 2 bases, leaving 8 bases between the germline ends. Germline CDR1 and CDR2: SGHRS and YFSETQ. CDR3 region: CASSFTVTGANVLTF. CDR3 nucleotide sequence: TGCGCCAGCAGCTTTACGGTAACTGGGGCCAACGTCCTGACTTTC.

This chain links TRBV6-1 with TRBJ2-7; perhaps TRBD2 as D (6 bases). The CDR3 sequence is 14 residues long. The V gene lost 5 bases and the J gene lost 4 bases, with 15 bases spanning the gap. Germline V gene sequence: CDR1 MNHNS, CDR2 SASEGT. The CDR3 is CASSPAGGKYEQYF. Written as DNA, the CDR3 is TGTGCCAGCAGTCCAGCAGGCGGGAAGTACGAGCAGTACTTC.

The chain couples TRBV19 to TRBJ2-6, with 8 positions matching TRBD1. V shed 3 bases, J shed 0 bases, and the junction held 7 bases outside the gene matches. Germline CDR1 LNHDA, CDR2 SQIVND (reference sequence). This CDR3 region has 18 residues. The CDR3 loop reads CASSMSAGGPSGANVLTF. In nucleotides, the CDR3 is TGTGCCAGTAGTATGTCGGCAGGGGGCCCCTCTGGGGCCAACGTCCTGACTTTC.

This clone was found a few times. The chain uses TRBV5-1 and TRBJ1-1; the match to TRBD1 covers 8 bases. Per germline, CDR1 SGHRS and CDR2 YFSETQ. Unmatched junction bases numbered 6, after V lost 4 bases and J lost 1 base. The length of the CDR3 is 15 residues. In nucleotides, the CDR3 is TGCGCCAGCAGCCGTACCGGGACAGGGAACACTGAAGCTTTCTTT. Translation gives CASSRTGTGNTEAFF.

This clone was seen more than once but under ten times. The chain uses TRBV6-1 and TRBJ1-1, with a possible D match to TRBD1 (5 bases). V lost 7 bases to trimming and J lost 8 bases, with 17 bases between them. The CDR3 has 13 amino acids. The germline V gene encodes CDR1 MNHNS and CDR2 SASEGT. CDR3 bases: TGTGCCAGCACTCTGGGGGGGGATTTAGAAGCTTTCTTT. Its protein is CASTLGGDLEAFF.

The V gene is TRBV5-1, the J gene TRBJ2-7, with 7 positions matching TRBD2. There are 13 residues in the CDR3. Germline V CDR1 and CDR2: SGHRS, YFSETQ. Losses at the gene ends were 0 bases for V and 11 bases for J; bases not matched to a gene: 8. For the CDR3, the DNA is TGCGCCAGCAGCTTGGAGTTGGCGGGGGAGGAGTACTTC. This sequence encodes CASSLELAGEEYF. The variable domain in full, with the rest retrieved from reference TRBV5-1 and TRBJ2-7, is KAGVTQTPRYLIKTRGQQVTLSCSPISGHRSVSWYQQTPGQGLQFLFEYFSETQRNKGNFPGRFSGRQFSNSRSEMNVSTLELGDSALYLCASSLELAGEEYFGPGTRLTVT.

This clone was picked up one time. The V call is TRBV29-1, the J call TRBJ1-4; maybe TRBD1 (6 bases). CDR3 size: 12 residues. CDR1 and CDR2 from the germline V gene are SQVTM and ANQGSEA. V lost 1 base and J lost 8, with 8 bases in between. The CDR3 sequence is CSVEVQGEKLFF. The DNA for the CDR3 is TGCAGCGTTGAAGTACAGGGAGAAAAACTGTTTTTT.

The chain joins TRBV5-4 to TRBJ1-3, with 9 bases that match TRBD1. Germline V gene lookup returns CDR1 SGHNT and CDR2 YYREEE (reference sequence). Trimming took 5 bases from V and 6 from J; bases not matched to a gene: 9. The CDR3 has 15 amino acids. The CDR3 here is CASRRGQGKENTIYF. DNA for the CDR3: TGTGCCAGCAGACGGGGACAGGGCAAGGAAAACACCATATATTTT.

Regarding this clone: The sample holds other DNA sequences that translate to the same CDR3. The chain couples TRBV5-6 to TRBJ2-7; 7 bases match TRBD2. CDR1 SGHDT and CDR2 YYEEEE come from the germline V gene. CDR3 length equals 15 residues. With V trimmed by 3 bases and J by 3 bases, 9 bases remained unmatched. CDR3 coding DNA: TGTGCCAGCAGCTCTTGGGAGGGTGCGGTCTACGAGCAGTACTTC. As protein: CASSSWEGAVYEQYF.

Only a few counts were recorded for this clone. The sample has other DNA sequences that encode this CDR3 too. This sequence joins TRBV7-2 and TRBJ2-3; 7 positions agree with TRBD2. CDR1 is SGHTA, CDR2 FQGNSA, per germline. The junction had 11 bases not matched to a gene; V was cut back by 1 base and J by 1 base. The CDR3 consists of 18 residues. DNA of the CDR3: TGTGCCAGCAGCTTAGTGCCTAGCGGAACCCCTGGCACAGATACGCAGTATTTT. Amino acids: CASSLVPSGTPGTDTQYF.

This chain's CDR3 is CATSWTSGSDTQYF. The CDR3 region has the DNA TGTGCCACCTCATGGACTAGCGGGAGTGATACGCAGTATTTT. The V gene is TRBV6-4, the J gene TRBJ2-3; 13 bases agree with TRBD2. J lost 6 bases, V lost 10 bases, and 7 bases had no gene match. CDR3 size: 14 residues. Germline V CDR1 and CDR2: MRHNA, SNTAGT.

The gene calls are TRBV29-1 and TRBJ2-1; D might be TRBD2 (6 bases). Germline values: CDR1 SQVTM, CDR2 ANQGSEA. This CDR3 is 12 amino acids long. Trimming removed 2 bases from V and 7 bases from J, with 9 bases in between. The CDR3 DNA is TGCAGCGTTGAACGACTAGTAAATGAGCAGTTCTTC. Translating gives CSVERLVNEQFF.

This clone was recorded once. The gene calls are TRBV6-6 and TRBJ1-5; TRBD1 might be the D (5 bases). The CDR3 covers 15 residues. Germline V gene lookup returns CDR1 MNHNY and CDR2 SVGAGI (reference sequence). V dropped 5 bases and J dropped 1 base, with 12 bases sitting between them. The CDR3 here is CASSLTAGSNQPQHF. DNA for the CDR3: TGTGCCAGCAGTCTGACAGCAGGAAGCAATCAGCCCCAGCATTTT.